Listed here is a single T cell receptor (beta chain). No cognate antigen has been identified for it. The sample holds no much larger clone one base away, and base qualities are not on file. This specimen belongs to a study of T cell changes during pregnancy in multiple sclerosis (dated by TCRdb to about 2019). In the study overall: In women with multiple sclerosis, the researchers looked at how the T cell repertoire shifted as pregnancy progressed.

CDR1 and CDR2 are drawn from the germline V gene (reference sequence): GTSNPN, SVGIG. Taken from cysteine to phenylalanine, the CDR3 has 14 residues. The CDR3 DNA has 42 bases and is translated from base 1. The germline ends are 17 bases apart after V is trimmed by 8 bases and J by 2 bases. Receptors were amplified or captured by the immunoSEQ multiplex PCR assay. TCRdb mirrors the immuneACCESS table, restricted to in-frame sequences. Some clones are absent from its copies; in checked studies, under half trace to an unresolved V gene, and the reason for the others is unknown. This sample is represented by fewer than 55,000 clones; 70% to 90% of them were singletons. Of the sample, about 2% is held by the ten largest clones.

The V and J segments used are TRBV30 and TRBJ2-3; 6 matching bases give a weak D call of TRBD1. The TCR comes from a female donor with multiple sclerosis, enrolled in a pregnancy study. The sample here was peripheral blood, taken in the first trimester of pregnancy. The DNA reads as follows: TGTGCCGTTAATAACAGGGCAAACACAGATACGCAGTATTTT. It translates as CAVNNRANTDTQYF. Joined to the reference TRBV30 and TRBJ2-3 proteins, this CDR3 gives the full variable domain: SQTIHQWPATLVQPVGSPLSLECTVEGTSNPNLYWYRQAAGRGLQLLFYSVGIGQISSEVPQNLSASRPQDRQFILSSKKLLLSDSGFYLCAVNNRANTDTQYFGPGTRLTVL.